A selection of T cell receptor beta chains follows, all from one sample in a study of cytomegalovirus exposure and HLA in healthy donors. Assay: immunoSEQ multiplex PCR; the TCRdb copy retains only in-frame clones and omits some. The sample lists a few hundred thousand clones, around 90% seen once, with around 3.3% in the top ten. The specimen was PBMCs. The source of these receptors is a woman in her thirties in good health and CMV-seronegative. Both conserved end residues are part of each CDR3. D genes are given only for firm matches. Clone size is given for some rows only: seen once, a few or many times, or a class if the clone is expanded.

len	j_gene	v_gene	d_gene	abundance	CDR3aa	CDR3nt
15	TRBJ1-1	TRBV4-1	TRBD1	NA	CASSQVGGVYTEAFF	TGCGCCAGCAGCCAAGTAGGGGGCGTCTACACTGAAGCTTTCTTT
11	TRBJ2-1	TRBV20-1	NA	NA	CSVLGDNEQFF	TGCAGTGTCCTAGGGGATAATGAGCAGTTCTTC
14	TRBJ1-1	TRBV9	NA	NA	CASSVMGMNTEAFF	TGTGCCAGCAGCGTAATGGGAATGAACACTGAAGCTTTCTTT
15	TRBJ2-7	TRBV18	NA	NA	CASSPRGTLRYEQYF	TGTGCCAGCTCACCACGGGGTACCTTGCGCTACGAGCAGTACTTC
14	TRBJ2-3	TRBV2	NA	NA	CASSEGLAPDTQYF	TGTGCCAGCAGTGAAGGCCTAGCCCCAGATACGCAGTATTTT
15	TRBJ1-3	TRBV6-5	NA	NA	CASSYTRSSGNTIYF	TGTGCCAGCAGTTACACCAGGAGCTCTGGAAACACCATATATTTT
12	TRBJ2-7	TRBV6-1	TRBD2	NA	CATTSGAYEQYF	TGTGCCACAACTAGCGGAGCCTACGAGCAGTACTTC
15	TRBJ2-7	TRBV6-6	TRBD2	NA	CASDLIAGGPDEQYF	TGTGCCAGCGACCTTATAGCGGGAGGGCCGGACGAGCAGTACTTC
11	TRBJ2-7	TRBV4-1	NA	NA	CASSQEGEQYF	TGCGCCAGCAGCCAAGAGGGGGAGCAGTACTTC
13	TRBJ2-5	TRBV27	NA	NA	CASSLPGGETQYF	TGTGCCAGCAGCCTCCCCGGGGGCGAGACCCAGTACTTC
14	TRBJ2-3	TRBV30	TRBD2	NA	CAWNVAGGLDTQYF	TGTGCCTGGAATGTAGCGGGAGGGCTGGATACGCAGTATTTT
17	TRBJ1-5	TRBV7-2	TRBD1	NA	CASSLDVTGGLGWPQHF	TGTGCCAGCAGCTTAGACGTAACAGGGGGACTAGGGTGGCCCCAGCATTTT
13	TRBJ2-7	TRBV6-1	TRBD2	NA	CASSTRGGYEQYF	TGTGCCAGCAGCACCCGGGGGGGCTACGAGCAGTACTTC
19	TRBJ2-6	TRBV19	TRBD1	once	CATLSLGQGLLAGANVLTF	TGTGCCACCCTATCCTTAGGACAGGGCCTTCTCGCTGGGGCCAACGTCCTGACTTTC
14	TRBJ2-3	TRBV9	NA	NA	CASSVVGGTDTQYF	TGTGCCAGCAGCGTAGTTGGGGGAACAGATACGCAGTATTTT
13	TRBJ2-7	TRBV5-1	NA	NA	CASSLVQGDEQYF	TGCGCCAGCAGCTTGGTGCAAGGCGACGAGCAGTACTTC
15	TRBJ1-4	TRBV29-1	TRBD1	NA	CSVELLTGGGEKLFF	TGCAGCGTTGAACTCCTGACAGGGGGCGGTGAAAAACTGTTTTTT
16	TRBJ2-7	TRBV11-3	NA	NA	CASSLDGNSGPYEQYF	TGTGCCAGCAGCTTAGATGGAAATAGCGGCCCCTACGAGCAGTACTTC
15	TRBJ2-2	TRBV2	NA	NA	CASSEIFGNTGELFF	TGTGCCAGCAGTGAAATTTTCGGGAACACCGGGGAGCTGTTTTTT
14	TRBJ2-6	TRBV5-8	NA	NA	CASSSVKGSHVLTF	TGTGCCAGCAGCTCGGTAAAGGGATCCCACGTCCTGACTTTC
15	TRBJ2-7	TRBV30	TRBD2	NA	CAWSAERAGGYEQYF	TGTGCCTGGAGTGCAGAACGCGCGGGAGGGTACGAGCAGTACTTC
15	TRBJ1-4	TRBV7-9	NA	NA	CASSLEGGGKEKLFF	TGTGCCAGCAGCTTAGAAGGAGGGGGAAAAGAAAAACTGTTTTTT
14	TRBJ2-7	TRBV5-6	NA	NA	CASSHTDRVGEQYF	TGTGCCAGCAGCCATACGGACAGAGTTGGTGAGCAGTACTTC
14	TRBJ2-2	TRBV5-1	NA	NA	CASRAELDTGELFF	TGCGCCAGCAGAGCCGAGCTGGACACCGGGGAGCTGTTTTTT
16	TRBJ2-1	TRBV27	NA	NA	CASSFLPGGSYNEQFF	TGTGCCAGCAGTTTCCTACCTGGAGGGTCCTACAATGAGCAGTTCTTC
15	TRBJ1-1	TRBV29-1	NA	once	CSAEQGWILNTEAFF	TGCAGCGCTGAACAGGGATGGATTTTGAACACTGAAGCTTTCTTT
15	TRBJ2-7	TRBV6-5	NA	NA	CASRKPGTGQSEQYF	TGTGCCAGCAGGAAGCCCGGGACGGGGCAGAGTGAGCAGTACTTC
15	TRBJ1-5	TRBV28	TRBD1	NA	CASSLGTGGNQPQHF	TGTGCCAGCAGTCTCGGGACAGGGGGCAATCAGCCCCAGCATTTT
14	TRBJ1-2	TRBV7-8	NA	NA	CASSLRTESYGYTF	TGTGCCAGCAGCCTACGGACGGAAAGTTATGGCTACACCTTC
17	TRBJ1-2	TRBV5-1	NA	once	CASTHDPLEGLNYGYTF	TGCGCCAGCACCCACGATCCACTGGAGGGGCTTAACTATGGCTACACCTTC
14	TRBJ1-4	TRBV7-2	NA	NA	CASSFVGVNEKLFF	TGTGCCAGCAGCTTTGTGGGGGTTAATGAAAAACTGTTTTTT
13	TRBJ2-7	TRBV28	NA	NA	CASSLAGREEQYF	TGTGCCAGCAGTTTGGCAGGACGAGAGGAGCAGTACTTC
17	TRBJ1-3	TRBV5-1	NA	NA	CASSLEGVVSSGNTIYF	TGCGCCAGCAGCTTGGAAGGAGTCGTTAGCTCTGGAAACACCATATATTTT
16	TRBJ2-7	TRBV4-1	NA	NA	CASSQDPGGGSYEQYF	TGCGCCAGCAGCCAAGATCCAGGGGGGGGTTCTTACGAGCAGTACTTC
12	TRBJ2-7	TRBV19	TRBD1	NA	CASTSDRGEQYF	TGTGCCAGTACCTCCGACAGGGGCGAGCAGTACTTC
15	TRBJ2-7	TRBV5-4	TRBD2	NA	CASSLVAGGSYEQYF	TGTGCCAGCAGCTTGGTGGCGGGAGGGTCCTACGAGCAGTACTTC
18	TRBJ2-5	TRBV15	TRBD2	NA	CATSRGGWELADQETQYF	TGTGCCACCAGCAGAGGGGGGTGGGAACTAGCGGACCAAGAGACCCAGTACTTC
15	TRBJ2-1	TRBV27	TRBD2	NA	CASSPGLAGLNEQFF	TGTGCCAGCAGCCCCGGACTAGCGGGCCTCAATGAGCAGTTCTTC
11	TRBJ2-1	TRBV28	NA	NA	CASSPPGEQFF	TGTGCCAGCAGTCCACCAGGTGAGCAGTTCTTC
13	TRBJ2-7	TRBV28	NA	NA	CASSLPPTDEQYF	TGTGCCAGCAGTTTACCCCCAACCGACGAGCAGTACTTC
12	TRBJ2-3	TRBV5-1	NA	NA	CASSPSTDTQYF	TGCGCCAGCAGCCCTAGCACAGATACGCAGTATTTT
17	TRBJ2-5	TRBV5-1	NA	NA	CASSLVAGTGPQETQYF	TGCGCCAGCAGCTTGGTAGCGGGGACAGGGCCCCAAGAGACCCAGTACTTC